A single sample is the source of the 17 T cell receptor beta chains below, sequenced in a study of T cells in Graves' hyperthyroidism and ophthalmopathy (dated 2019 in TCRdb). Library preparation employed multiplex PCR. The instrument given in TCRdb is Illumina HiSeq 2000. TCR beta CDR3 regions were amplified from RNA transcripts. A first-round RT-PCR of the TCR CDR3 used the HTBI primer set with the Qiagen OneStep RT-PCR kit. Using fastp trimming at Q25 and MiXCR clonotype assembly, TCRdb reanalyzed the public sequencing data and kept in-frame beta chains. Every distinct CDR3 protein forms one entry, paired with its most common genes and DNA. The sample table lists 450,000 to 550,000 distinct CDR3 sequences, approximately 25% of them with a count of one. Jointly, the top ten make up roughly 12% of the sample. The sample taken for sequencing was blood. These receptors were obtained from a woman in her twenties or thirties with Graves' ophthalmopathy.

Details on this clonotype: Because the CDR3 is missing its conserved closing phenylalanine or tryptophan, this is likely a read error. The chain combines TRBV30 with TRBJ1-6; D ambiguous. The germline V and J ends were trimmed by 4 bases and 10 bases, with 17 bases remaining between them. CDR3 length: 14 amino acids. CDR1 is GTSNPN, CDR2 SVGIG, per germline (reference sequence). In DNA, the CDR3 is TGTGCCTGGATTCCCGAGACCCCGGGGTCACCCCTCCACTTG. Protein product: CAWIPETPGSPLHL.

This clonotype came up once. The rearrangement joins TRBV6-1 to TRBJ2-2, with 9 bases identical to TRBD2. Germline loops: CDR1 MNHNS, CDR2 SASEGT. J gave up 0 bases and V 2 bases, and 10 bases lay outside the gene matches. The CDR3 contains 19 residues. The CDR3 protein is CASSEFRSSGDANTGELFF. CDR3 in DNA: TGTGCCAGCAGTGAATTTCGGTCTAGCGGGGACGCGAACACCGGGGAGCTGTTTTTT.

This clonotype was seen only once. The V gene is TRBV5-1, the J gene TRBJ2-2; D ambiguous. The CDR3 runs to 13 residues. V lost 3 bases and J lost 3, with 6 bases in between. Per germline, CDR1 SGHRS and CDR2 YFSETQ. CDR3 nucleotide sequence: TGCGCCAGCAGCTATCTTGACACCGGGGAGCTGTTTTTT. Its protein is CASSYLDTGELFF.

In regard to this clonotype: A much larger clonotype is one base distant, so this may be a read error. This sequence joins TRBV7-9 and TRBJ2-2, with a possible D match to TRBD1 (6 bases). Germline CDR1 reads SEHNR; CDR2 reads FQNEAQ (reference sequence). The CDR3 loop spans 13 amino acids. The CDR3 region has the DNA TGTGCCAGCAGCTACAGGGATCCCGGGGAGCTGGTTTTT. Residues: CASSYRDPGELVF.

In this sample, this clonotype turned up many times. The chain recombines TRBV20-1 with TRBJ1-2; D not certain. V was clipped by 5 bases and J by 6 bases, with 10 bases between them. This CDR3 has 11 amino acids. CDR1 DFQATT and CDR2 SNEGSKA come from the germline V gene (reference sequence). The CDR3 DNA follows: TGCAGTGCTGTTCTTGGGAATGGCTACACCTTC. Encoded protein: CSAVLGNGYTF.

CDR3 nucleotide sequence: TGCGCCAGCAGCTTGGTAGCAGGGGGCTCGTTATGGGAGACCCAGTACTTC. Translated: CASSLVAGGSLWETQYF. This sequence joins TRBV5-1 and TRBJ2-5, with 8 nucleotides matching TRBD1. The germline CDR1 and CDR2 sequences are SGHRS and YFSETQ. This CDR3 has 17 residues. V shed 0 bases and J 5 bases; nucleotides not matched to a gene: 12.

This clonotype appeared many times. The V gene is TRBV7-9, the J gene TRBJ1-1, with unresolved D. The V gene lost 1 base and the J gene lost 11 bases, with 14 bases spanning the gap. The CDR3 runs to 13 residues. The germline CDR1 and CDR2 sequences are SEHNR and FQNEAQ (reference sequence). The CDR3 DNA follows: TGTGCCAGCAGCTTAGGACTCGGCAATTGGGCTTTCTTT. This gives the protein CASSLGLGNWAFF.

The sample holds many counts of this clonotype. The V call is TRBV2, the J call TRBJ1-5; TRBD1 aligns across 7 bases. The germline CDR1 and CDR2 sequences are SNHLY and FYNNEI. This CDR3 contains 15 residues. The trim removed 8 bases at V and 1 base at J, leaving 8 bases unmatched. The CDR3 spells CASGGRTGSNQPQHF. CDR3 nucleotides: TGTGCCAGCGGCGGTCGGACAGGCAGCAATCAGCCCCAGCATTTT.

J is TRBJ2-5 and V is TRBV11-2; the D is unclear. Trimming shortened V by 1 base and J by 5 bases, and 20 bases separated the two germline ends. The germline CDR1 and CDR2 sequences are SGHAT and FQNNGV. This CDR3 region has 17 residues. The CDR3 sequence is CASSLVRGRQNSETQYF. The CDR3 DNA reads TGTGCCAGCAGCTTAGTAAGAGGTCGGCAGAATTCCGAGACCCAGTACTTC.

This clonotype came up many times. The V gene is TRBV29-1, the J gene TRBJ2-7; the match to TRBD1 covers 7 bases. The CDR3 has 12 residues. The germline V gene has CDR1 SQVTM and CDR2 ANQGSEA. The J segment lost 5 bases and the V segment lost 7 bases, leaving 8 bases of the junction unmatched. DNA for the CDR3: TGCAGCGGATTGACAGGGTTCCACGAGCAGTACTTC. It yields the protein CSGLTGFHEQYF.

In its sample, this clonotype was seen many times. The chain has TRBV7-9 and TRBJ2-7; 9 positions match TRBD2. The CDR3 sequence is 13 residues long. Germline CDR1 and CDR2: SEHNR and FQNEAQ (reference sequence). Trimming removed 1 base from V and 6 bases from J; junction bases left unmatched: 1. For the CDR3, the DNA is TGTGCCAGCAGCTTAGGGACTAGCGCCGAGCAGTACTTC. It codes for CASSLGTSAEQYF.

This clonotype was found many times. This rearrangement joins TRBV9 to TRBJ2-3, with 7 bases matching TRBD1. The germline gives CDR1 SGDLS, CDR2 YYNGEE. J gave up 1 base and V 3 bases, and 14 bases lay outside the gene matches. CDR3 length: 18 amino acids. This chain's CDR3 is CASSATGQGSGGTDTQYF. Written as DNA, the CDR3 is TGTGCCAGCAGCGCGACAGGGCAGGGAAGTGGAGGCACAGATACGCAGTATTTT.

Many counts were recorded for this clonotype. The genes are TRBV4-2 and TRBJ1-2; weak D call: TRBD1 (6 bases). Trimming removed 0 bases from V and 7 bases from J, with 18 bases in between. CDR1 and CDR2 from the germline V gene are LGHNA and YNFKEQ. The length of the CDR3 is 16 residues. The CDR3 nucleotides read TGTGCCAGCAGCCAAGATTCGTGGGGGCTCGAAAGTGGCTACACCTTC. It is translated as CASSQDSWGLESGYTF.

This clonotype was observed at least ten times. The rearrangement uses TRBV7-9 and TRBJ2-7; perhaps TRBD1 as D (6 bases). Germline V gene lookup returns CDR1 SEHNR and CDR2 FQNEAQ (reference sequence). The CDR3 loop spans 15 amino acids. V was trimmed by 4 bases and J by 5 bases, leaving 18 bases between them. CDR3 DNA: TGTGCCAGCAGCTCTACAGGGAACAGACGGGACGAGCAGTACTTC. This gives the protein CASSSTGNRRDEQYF.

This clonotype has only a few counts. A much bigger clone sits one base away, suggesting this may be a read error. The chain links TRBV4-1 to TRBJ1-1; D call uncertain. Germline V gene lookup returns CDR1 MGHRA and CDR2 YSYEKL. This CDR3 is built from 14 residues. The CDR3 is CASSQNPVNTEACF. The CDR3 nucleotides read TGCGCCAGCAGCCAAAATCCAGTAAACACTGAAGCTTGCTTT.

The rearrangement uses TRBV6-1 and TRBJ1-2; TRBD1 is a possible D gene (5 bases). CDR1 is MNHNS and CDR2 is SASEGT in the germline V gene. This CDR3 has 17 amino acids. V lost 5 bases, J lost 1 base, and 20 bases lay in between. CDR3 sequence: CASSSRSFGGINYGYTF. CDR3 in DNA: TGTGCCAGCAGTAGTAGGTCCTTTGGGGGGATTAACTATGGCTACACCTTC.

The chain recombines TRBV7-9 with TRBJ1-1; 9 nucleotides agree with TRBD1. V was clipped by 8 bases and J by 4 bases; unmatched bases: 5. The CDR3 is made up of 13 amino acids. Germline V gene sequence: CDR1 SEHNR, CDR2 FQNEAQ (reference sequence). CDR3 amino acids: CASALGQGTEAFF. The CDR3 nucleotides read TGTGCCAGCGCTCTGGGACAGGGCACTGAAGCTTTCTTT. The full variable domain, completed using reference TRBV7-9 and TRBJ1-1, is DTGVSQNPRHKITKRGQNVTFRCDPISEHNRLYWYRQTLGQGPEFLTYFQNEAQLEKSRLLSDRFSAERPKGSFSTLEIQRTEQGDSAMYLCASALGQGTEAFFGQGTRLTVV.